This T cell receptor beta chain was observed in a study of TIL therapy for anti-PD-1-resistant metastatic lung cancer. At the level of the study: Tumors carried a median 1.5 non-synonymous mutations per megabase.

Regarding time point: pre-treatment sample, taken before nivolumab and TIL therapy. The libraries were made with immunoSEQ v3. Generated by immunoSEQ multiplex PCR, the TCRdb table keeps only in-frame clones and is missing some. The sample lists approximately 22,000 clones; around three quarters were seen once. From germline, CDR1 is SNHLY and CDR2 FYNNEI. The CDR3 has 15 amino acids. With V trimmed by 5 bases and J by 7 bases, 13 bases remained unmatched. This receptor was obtained from a person aged 25 to 85 with non-small cell lung cancer. The V call is TRBV2, the J call TRBJ2-7, with 8 bases fitting TRBD1. This sample comprised blood, obtained at baseline. The CDR3 reads CASSPRTGRVSEQYF. The CDR3 DNA reads TGTGCCAGCAGTCCCCGGACAGGGCGGGTTAGTGAGCAGTACTTC.